This T cell receptor (beta chain) derives from a study of neurological immune-mediated disorders. Findings and limits, study-wide: Phylogenetic grouping assigned the repertoires of 18 of 34 multiple sclerosis patients to a single related-CDR3 cluster, which may represent a signature. Healthy controls had more TCR clonal expansion than multiple sclerosis, which showed the least, whereas HTLV-1-associated myelopathy showed the most.

Trimming took 4 bases from V and 3 from J; bases not matched to a gene: 4. The CDR3 covers 14 residues. Germline V gives CDR1 ENHRY, CDR2 SYGVKD. In its sample, this clonotype was seen many times. Its antigen is currently unknown. The cDNA was synthesized by means of template-switch 5'RACE, which was carried out with 10-nucleotide random UMIs. A single record per CDR3 protein comes from TCRdb applying MiXCR to the 5' RACE reads. This table holds roughly 48,000 distinct CDR3 sequences, just under 6% found once. The sequencing input was CD4+ T cells from blood. The chain recombines TRBV10-3 with TRBJ2-5; 8 bases fit TRBD2. The receptor was isolated from a woman under 30 with multiple sclerosis. CDR3 coding DNA: TGTGCCATCAGTGGGAGCGGGAGCGAAGAGACCCAGTACTTC. This translates into CAISGSGSEETQYF.